A single sample is the source of the 22 T cell receptor beta chains below, sequenced in a study of T cell changes during pregnancy in multiple sclerosis (dated by TCRdb to about 2019). Library preparation employed the immunoSEQ multiplex PCR assay. TCRdb mirrors the immuneACCESS table, restricted to in-frame sequences. Some clones are absent from its copies; in checked studies, under half trace to an unresolved V gene, and the reason for the others is unknown. For this sample there are tens of thousands of clones; around nine tenths appear just once. Approximately 3.5% of the sample lies in the top ten. The source material was peripheral blood, sampled before pregnancy. These receptors all come from a female donor with multiple sclerosis, enrolled in a pregnancy study.

The V gene is TRBV10-3, the J gene TRBJ1-3; D perhaps matches TRBD1 (6 bases). Germline-derived CDR1 and CDR2 are ENHRY and SYGVKD. V was cut by 6 bases and J by 8 bases, with 11 bases left in between. CDR3 size: 12 residues. For the CDR3, the DNA is TGTGCCATCAGGAACGAGGGGGACACCATATATTTT. This gives the protein CAIRNEGDTIYF.

The chain couples TRBV6-4 to TRBJ1-5, with TRBD1 identical over 7 bases. This CDR3 is 15 amino acids long. CDR1 is MRHNA and CDR2 is SNTAGT in the germline V gene. Trimming cost V 5 bases and J 4 bases; bases outside gene matches: 8. The CDR3 loop reads CASSPQGTENQPQHF. CDR3 nucleotide sequence: TGTGCCAGCAGTCCCCAGGGGACAGAAAATCAGCCCCAGCATTTT.

The chain is built from TRBV11-2 and TRBJ2-5; 8 positions agree with TRBD2. V lost 5 bases and J lost 4; bases outside the gene matches: 6. Germline loops: CDR1 SGHAT, CDR2 FQNNGV. CDR3 length equals 14 residues. DNA for the CDR3: TGTGCCAGCAGCGGAGGACTAGCAGCAGAGACCCAGTACTTC. Its translation is CASSGGLAAETQYF. Filled out from reference TRBV11-2 and TRBJ2-5, the complete variable domain reads EAGVAQSPRYKIIEKRQSVAFWCNPISGHATLYWYQQILGQGPKLLIQFQNNGVVDDSQLPKDRFSAERLKGVDSTLKIQPAKLEDSAVYLCASSGGLAAETQYFGPGTRLLVL.

The chain recombines TRBV4-1 with TRBJ2-3, with 7 bases that match TRBD1. The junction had 7 bases not matched to a gene; V was cut back by 1 base and J by 0 bases. The CDR3 length is 17 residues. CDR1 MGHRA and CDR2 YSYEKL come from the germline V gene. The CDR3 reads CASSQGPTGVSTDTQYF. The CDR3 DNA reads TGCGCCAGCAGCCAAGGGCCAACAGGGGTTAGCACAGATACGCAGTATTTT.

The chain employs TRBV7-9 and TRBJ1-5; D is possibly TRBD1 (6 bases). Per the germline V gene, CDR1 is SEHNR and CDR2 is FQNEAQ (reference sequence). The CDR3 has 14 residues. Trimming stripped 7 bases from V and 4 bases from J, with 14 bases between. CDR3 protein: CASTEGGGNQPQHF. The CDR3 coding sequence is TGTGCCAGCACCGAAGGGGGGGGGAATCAGCCCCAGCATTTT.

The J gene is TRBJ2-1, the V gene TRBV27; 10 positions match TRBD1. Trimming took 6 bases from V and 4 from J; bases not matched to a gene: 12. The CDR3 is made up of 17 amino acids. Per the germline V gene, CDR1 is MNHEY and CDR2 is SMNVEV (reference sequence). The CDR3 sequence: CASSLGPGTGVYNEQFF. CDR3 DNA sequence: TGTGCCAGCAGCCTAGGGCCCGGGACAGGGGTTTACAATGAGCAGTTCTTC.

This chain connects TRBV7-9 to TRBJ2-7; a weak D match, TRBD1 (5 bases). This CDR3 has 15 residues. Germline V CDR1 and CDR2: SEHNR, FQNEAQ (reference sequence). The V end lost 4 bases, the J end lost 0 bases, and 13 bases lay between the germline ends. Here the CDR3 DNA reads TGTGCCAGCAGCTACCAAGGACAAGGCTCCTACGAGCAGTACTTC. It yields the protein CASSYQGQGSYEQYF.

The chain combines TRBV30 with TRBJ1-2; no reliable D call. V was shortened by 2 bases and J by 10 bases, with 11 bases between the two germline ends. The CDR3 extends over 11 amino acids. Germline CDR1 reads GTSNPN; CDR2 reads SVGIG (reference sequence). The CDR3 DNA reads as TGTGCCTGGAGTTTAGGAGGGATCTACACCTTC. Its protein product is CAWSLGGIYTF.

As to this clone: Other nucleotide sequences in the sample specify the same CDR3. The gene calls are TRBV4-1 and TRBJ2-7, with 7 positions matching TRBD2. The germline gives CDR1 MGHRA, CDR2 YSYEKL. This CDR3 has 17 residues. V was pared by 0 bases and J by 0 bases, with 8 bases of the junction left unmatched. The CDR3 loop is CASSQDKWAGVSYEQYF. CDR3 coding DNA: TGCGCCAGCAGCCAAGATAAGTGGGCGGGAGTCTCCTACGAGCAGTACTTC.

The rearrangement joins TRBV11-2 to TRBJ2-1, with TRBD2 matching 11 bases. This CDR3 spans 15 amino acids. V dropped 5 bases and J dropped 2; count of bases not matched to a gene: 2. CDR1 SGHAT and CDR2 FQNNGV come from the germline V gene. The CDR3 coding sequence is TGTGCCAGCAGCCCGGGACTAGCGGCCTACAATGAGCAGTTCTTC. Amino acid sequence: CASSPGLAAYNEQFF.

In its sample, this clone was seen once. V usage is TRBV5-1 and J usage is TRBJ2-2; D gene ambiguous. CDR1 and CDR2 from the germline V gene are SGHRS and YFSETQ. V lost 3 bases and J 3 bases, leaving 15 bases between the germline ends. This CDR3 contains 16 residues. In nucleotides, the CDR3 is TGCGCCAGCAGCTGGTCTAGGCAATGGGACACCGGGGAGCTGTTTTTT. It yields the protein CASSWSRQWDTGELFF.

This chain connects TRBV18 to TRBJ1-3; 8 positions agree with TRBD1. Per the germline V gene, CDR1 is KGHSH and CDR2 is LQKENI. Trimming removed 0 bases from V and 1 base from J; junction bases left unmatched: 5. CDR3 length: 17 residues. The DNA for the CDR3 is TGTGCCAGCTCACCACCTGGCAGGGGGCCATCTGGAAACACCATATATTTT. It is translated as CASSPPGRGPSGNTIYF. Drawing the rest from reference TRBV18 and TRBJ1-3, the complete variable domain is NAGVMQNPRHLVRRRGQEARLRCSPMKGHSHVYWYRQLPEEGLKFMVYLQKENIIDESGMPKERFSAEFPKEGPSILRIQQVVRGDSAAYFCASSPPGRGPSGNTIYFGEGSWLTVV.

This chain uses TRBV7-2 with TRBJ1-5; 8 nucleotides line up with TRBD1. This CDR3 is 16 amino acids long. With V trimmed by 2 bases and J by 13 bases, 16 bases remained unmatched. Germline V lookup: CDR1 SGHTA, CDR2 FQGNSA. The CDR3 loop is CASSLSQTGDRPYQHF. The CDR3 DNA reads as TGTGCCAGCAGCTTATCCCAGACAGGGGACCGACCTTATCAGCATTTT.

The chain links TRBV5-4 to TRBJ2-3; D is perhaps TRBD1 (7 bases). CDR1 and CDR2 from the germline V gene are SGHNT and YYREEE (reference sequence). V was clipped by 4 bases and J by 4 bases, with 13 bases between them. The CDR3 covers 14 residues. CDR3 coding DNA: TGTGCCAGCAGCCTCCAGGGGGGCCCAGATACGCAGTATTTT. It encodes CASSLQGGPDTQYF.

The chain links TRBV9 to TRBJ1-6, with D possibly being TRBD1 (5 bases). The germline CDR1 and CDR2 sequences are SGDLS and YYNGEE. The CDR3 totals 13 residues. V lost 3 bases to trimming and J lost 7 bases, with 8 bases between them. The chain's CDR3 is CASSAQGNSPLHF. The CDR3 DNA reads TGTGCCAGCAGCGCGCAGGGAAATTCACCCCTCCACTTT.

The chain recombines TRBV7-9 with TRBJ2-1; D gene unclear. Deletions cut 4 bases from V and 8 bases from J, with 6 bases between. This CDR3 is built from 11 residues. Looked up from germline, CDR1 is SEHNR and CDR2 is FQNEAQ (reference sequence). CDR3 amino acids: CASSSPYEQFF. The CDR3 coding sequence is TGTGCCAGCAGCTCCCCATATGAGCAGTTCTTC.

The chain carries TRBV9 and TRBJ1-2; no clear D gene. Germline-derived CDR1 and CDR2 are SGDLS and YYNGEE. The CDR3 has 17 residues. V shed 3 bases and J shed 8 bases, with 26 bases lying between them. CDR3 residues: CASSGPTFEPPARGYTF. The CDR3 DNA is TGTGCCAGCAGCGGACCCACGTTTGAGCCGCCTGCGCGGGGCTACACCTTC.

This clone was seen more than once but under ten times. The chain recombines TRBV7-2 with TRBJ1-2, with D maybe TRBD1 (5 bases). Germline CDR1 and CDR2: SGHTA and FQGNSA. V shed 1 base and J shed 5 bases, with 14 bases lying between them. This CDR3 region has 15 residues. In DNA, the CDR3 is TGTGCCAGCAGCTTAGGGGCAGGGATTCAATATGGCTACACCTTC. This encodes CASSLGAGIQYGYTF.

This clone was counted only a few times. V and J are TRBV18 and TRBJ1-1; D possibly corresponds to TRBD1 (5 bases). The CDR3 length is 14 residues. CDR1 and CDR2 (germline): KGHSH, LQKENI. Trimming left V 2 bases short and J 7 bases short, with 14 bases between. The CDR3 bases are TGTGCCAGCTCACCAGGAGCAGGGCGAAATGAAGCTTTCTTT. It encodes CASSPGAGRNEAFF.

This clone was recorded only once. The chain combines TRBV27 with TRBJ2-5; 8 positions match TRBD2. After removal of 2 bases from V and 4 bases from J, the junction contained 6 bases not matched to a gene. The CDR3 is made up of 15 amino acids. The germline gives CDR1 MNHEY, CDR2 SMNVEV (reference sequence). The CDR3 DNA reads TGTGCCAGCAGTTTAGGTAGCGGGGCTCCAGAGACCCAGTACTTC. Its translation is CASSLGSGAPETQYF.

The chain is built from TRBV9 and TRBJ1-5; D unclear. The CDR3 covers 15 residues. Germline V gene data show CDR1 as SGDLS and CDR2 as YYNGEE. Trimming left V 0 bases short and J 0 bases short, with 7 bases between. The CDR3 bases are TGTGCCAGCAGCGTAGGAGTAAATAGCAATCAGCCCCAGCATTTT. Translation gives CASSVGVNSNQPQHF.

The chain combines TRBV19 with TRBJ2-7; 11 nucleotides agree with TRBD1. The CDR3 has 17 residues. The V gene end was trimmed by 6 bases and the J gene end by 1 base; junction bases not matched to a gene: 11. Germline V lookup: CDR1 LNHDA, CDR2 SQIVND (reference sequence). CDR3 nucleotide sequence: TGTGCCAGTAGCCCTTCCGGACAGGGGGCATTTTCCTACGAGCAGTACTTC. It codes for CASSPSGQGAFSYEQYF.